This entry is about one T cell receptor beta chain. This clone occurred a few times. Its antigen is still unknown. The record has no base qualities; no much larger clone is one base away. For TCR beta library preparation, around 2.1 micrograms of genomic DNA were extracted from the cryopreserved PBMCs. Longitudinal blood samples from CLL patients on ibrutinib monotherapy were analyzed using high-throughput TCR beta sequencing. The patients took part in an open-label, single-center phase 2 trial of ibrutinib monotherapy. From a lookup of the germline V gene (reference sequence), CDR1 and CDR2 are SEHNR and FQNEAQ. The germline ends are 12 bases apart after V is trimmed by 0 bases and J by 0 bases. The CDR3 has 16 amino acids, counting the end cysteine and phenylalanine. The only DNA kept is the CDR3, 48 bases in frame from the first base. The data stem from a study of cytotoxic CD8 clonotypes in ibrutinib-treated CLL (dated by TCRdb to about 2021). In terms of the full investigation: In this cohort, 15 patients were treatment-naive and approximately twelve were relapsed/refractory, while roughly 17 had unmutated IGHV. Responses were partial in some 24 patients and complete in 2; after median approximately 5.5 years follow-up, some 15 stayed in remission and roughly twelve progressed. Response samples were obtained after a median of approximately eleven months of treatment, with a range of roughly 6 to 40 months. On average, each sample yielded around 270,000 productive templates and about 94,000 productive rearrangements. Longitudinal samples were available for about 30% of the 86 trial participants. Cryopreserved peripheral blood mononuclear cells were collected before treatment, at response, and at either disease progression or sustained remission. All remission and progressive disease samples were collected while patients were still receiving ibrutinib.

The investigation overall reported the following: Sustained-remission and progressing patients did not have matched sampling times, and lymph node repertoires were not examined. Clonality increased at ibrutinib response, stayed stable in sustained remission, and fell back toward baseline at progression. Public clonotypes were found to be uncommon and were observed to contract or remain stable during treatment; the increase in clonality was shown to reflect expansion of private clonotypes at ibrutinib response. At baseline, clonality was higher than in age-matched healthy donors and showed a strong correlation with circulating CD8+ T-cell counts.

The goal of deep resolution MiSeq sequencing was a depth between 1 in 1 million and 1 in 200,000 T cells, and coverage averaged 10x per clonotype. TCR beta libraries were generated with the immunoSEQ hsTCRB Kit. The paper's processing steps were these. The data were analyzed with ImmunoSEQ Analyzer and ImmunoSEQ Data Assistant, and V, D and J gene assignments followed IMGT definitions. Clonality, with values ranging from 0 to 1, was calculated as one minus the normalized Shannon entropy of productive rearrangement frequencies. Only overrepresented clonotypes making up at least 0.05% of the repertoire of each patient were included in the public clonotype analysis. Repertoires from some 14 age-matched healthy donors in immuneACCESS were used as clonality controls. In TCRdb, the immuneACCESS table is reduced to in-frame sequences with V and J assigned. These tables do not hold every clone; where another copy was compared, an unresolved V gene accounts for under half, and the others remain unexplained. V, J and clone size are taken as reported in that table, and D and trimming were inferred from the DNA itself. For this sample there are roughly 330,000 clones; over 60% appear just once. The top ten clones comprise around 6.3% of the sample.

The sequencing here drew on PBMCs, taken after 36 months of ibrutinib treatment. Here the chain combines TRBV7-9 and TRBJ2-7; a tentative D call is TRBD2 (5 bases match). This TCR was sampled from a human donor with chronic lymphocytic leukemia. Read as DNA, the sequence is TGTGCCAGCAGCTTAGCGCGGGCGGCAAGCTCCTACGAGCAGTACTTC. Translated, this is CASSLARAASSYEQYF. The variable domain in full, with residues beyond the CDR3 obtained from the reference TRBV7-9 and TRBJ2-7 genes, is DTGVSQNPRHKITKRGQNVTFRCDPISEHNRLYWYRQTLGQGPEFLTYFQNEAQLEKSRLLSDRFSAERPKGSFSTLEIQRTEQGDSAMYLCASSLARAASSYEQYFGPGTRLTVT.